One and the same sample provided the 27 T cell receptor beta chains below, sequenced in a study of T cell responses to AZD1222 COVID-19 vaccine. Sequencing used immunoSEQ multiplex PCR; TCRdb keeps in-frame clones, though not all of them. The sample consists of 150,000 to 200,000 clones, 70% to 90% of them appearing once. The sample in question was peripheral blood, obtained on day 0 of AZD1222 vaccination. These receptors all come from an adult in good health.

The chain is built from TRBV30 and TRBJ1-3; D gene unclear. V was cut by 4 bases and J by 0 bases, with 10 bases left in between. CDR1 is GTSNPN and CDR2 is SVGIG in the germline V gene (reference sequence). The CDR3 consists of 14 residues. In DNA, the CDR3 is TGTGCCTGGATTAAGGCGATCTCTGGAAACACCATATATTTT. Encoded protein: CAWIKAISGNTIYF.

The chain joins TRBV9 to TRBJ1-1; no definite D call. The CDR3 is 15 amino acids. Deletions cut 0 bases from V and 1 base from J, with 10 bases between. Per the germline V gene, CDR1 is SGDLS and CDR2 is YYNGEE. CDR3 nucleotides: TGTGCCAGCAGCGTAGAGGGTCAGGCGAACACTGAAGCTTTCTTT. This sequence encodes CASSVEGQANTEAFF.

V and J are TRBV4-1 and TRBJ2-3; TRBD2 agrees at 16 bases. Trimming took 2 bases from V and 2 from J; bases not matched to a gene: 7. Germline V gene lookup returns CDR1 MGHRA and CDR2 YSYEKL. CDR3 length: 19 amino acids. CDR3 protein: CASSQTPGLAGGNTDTQYF. The CDR3 DNA reads as TGCGCCAGCAGCCAAACACCGGGACTAGCGGGAGGGAACACAGATACGCAGTATTTT.

This chain links TRBV7-6 with TRBJ1-4; the D gene is possibly TRBD1 (5 bases). The CDR3 is 14 residues long. The germline V gene encodes CDR1 SGHVS and CDR2 FNYEAQ. Deletions cut 1 base from V and 6 bases from J, with 9 bases between. The CDR3 DNA reads TGTGCCAGCAGCTTAGGAGTAGGGGATGAAAAACTGTTTTTT. Residues: CASSLGVGDEKLFF.

The V and J genes are TRBV9 and TRBJ1-2; D is uncertain. Germline CDR1 and CDR2: SGDLS and YYNGEE. V was shortened by 3 bases and J by 7 bases, with 16 bases between the two germline ends. The CDR3 spans 14 residues. CDR3 coding DNA: TGTGCCAGCAGCGCGGCGGAGGGCCGGGGTGGCTACACCTTC. Translating gives CASSAAEGRGGYTF.

This clone appeared a single time. CDR3 in DNA: TGTGCCAGCAGCGTAGAACTAGGCGACAATTCACCCCTCCACTTT. Amino acid sequence: CASSVELGDNSPLHF. The chain recombines TRBV9 with TRBJ1-6; no firm D call. Germline CDR1 reads SGDLS; CDR2 reads YYNGEE. CDR3 length equals 15 residues. V was trimmed by 0 bases and J by 7 bases, leaving 11 bases between them.

V is TRBV15 and J is TRBJ2-7, with D perhaps assigned TRBD1 or TRBD2 (5 bases each). There are 15 residues in the CDR3. CDR1 is LNHNV and CDR2 is YYDKDF in the germline V gene (reference sequence). Trimming stripped 8 bases from V and 3 bases from J, with 20 bases between. The DNA for the CDR3 is TGTGCCACCGGGACCAGAGCAGGTGAGATCTACGAGCAGTACTTC. Translated: CATGTRAGEIYEQYF. The full variable domain, rest sourced from reference TRBV15 and TRBJ2-7, is DAMVIQNPRYQVTQFGKPVTLSCSQTLNHNVMYWYQQKSSQAPKLLFHYYDKDFNNEADTPDNFQSRRPNTSFCFLDIRSPGLGDTAMYLCATGTRAGEIYEQYFGPGTRLTVT.

V usage is TRBV6-5 and J usage is TRBJ2-7; D tentatively reads TRBD1 or TRBD2 (5 bases each). V was shortened by 6 bases and J by 2 bases, with 14 bases between the two germline ends. CDR1 is MNHEY, CDR2 SVGAGI, per germline. This CDR3 spans 14 amino acids. CDR3 sequence reads: CASRPGRGPYEQYF. Written as DNA, the CDR3 is TGTGCCAGCAGACCTGGACGGGGCCCCTACGAGCAGTACTTC.

The chain joins TRBV27 to TRBJ2-7, with no clear D. The V and J ends lost 6 bases and 1 base respectively, with 10 bases between them. The CDR3 covers 13 residues. Per the germline V gene, CDR1 is MNHEY and CDR2 is SMNVEV (reference sequence). The CDR3: CASSRLSSYEQYF. The CDR3 DNA reads as TGTGCCAGCAGCCGACTTTCATCCTACGAGCAGTACTTC.

The chain uses TRBV6-2 or TRBV6-3 and TRBJ2-1; D ambiguous. V was cut by 0 bases and J by 3 bases, with 12 bases left in between. Germline CDR1 reads MNHEY; CDR2 reads SVGEGT. The CDR3 runs to 16 residues. The CDR3 spells CASSYSRPVGYNEQFF. The CDR3 DNA is TGTGCCAGCAGTTACTCGAGGCCAGTAGGCTACAATGAGCAGTTCTTC.

V and J are TRBV5-1 and TRBJ2-7; 8 bases map to TRBD1. Germline CDR1 reads SGHRS; CDR2 reads YFSETQ. V gave up 0 bases and J gave up 2 bases; unmatched junction bases: 4. The length of the CDR3 is 15 residues. CDR3 loop: CASSLDRGSPYEQYF. The CDR3 nucleotides read TGCGCCAGCAGCTTGGACAGGGGGTCCCCCTACGAGCAGTACTTC.

The chain couples TRBV2 to TRBJ2-7, with TRBD1 matching over 10 bases. The germline gives CDR1 SNHLY, CDR2 FYNNEI. Germline trimming cut 7 bases from V and 4 bases from J; bases unmatched to any gene: 7. The CDR3 consists of 14 residues. Here the CDR3 reads CASTKGQGRYEQYF. Written as DNA, the CDR3 is TGTGCCAGCACGAAGGGACAGGGGAGATACGAGCAGTACTTC.

The genes are TRBV7-3 and TRBJ1-5; 7 bases map to TRBD1. The CDR3 has 16 amino acids. Per the germline V gene, CDR1 is SGHTA and CDR2 is FQGTGA. V gave up 4 bases and J gave up 2 bases; unmatched junction bases: 8. This CDR3 reads CASSSKGAGGNQPQHF. The CDR3 nucleotides are TGTGCCAGCAGCTCAAAGGGGGCTGGGGGCAATCAGCCCCAGCATTTT.

The V and J genes are TRBV6-5 and TRBJ1-4; D possibly corresponds to TRBD1 (5 bases). Germline V gene sequence: CDR1 MNHEY, CDR2 SVGAGI. With 4 bases removed from V and 8 bases from J, the gap between germline ends came to 8 bases. This CDR3 is 12 amino acids long. The CDR3 loop reads CASSWDREKLFF. CDR3 coding DNA: TGTGCCAGCAGTTGGGACCGGGAAAAACTGTTTTTT.

About this clone: The same CDR3 arises from other DNA sequences in this sample as well. This sequence joins TRBV5-5 and TRBJ1-1; maybe TRBD1 (6 bases). The CDR3 length is 13 residues. Deletions cut 5 bases from V and 2 bases from J, with 10 bases between. Germline V gives CDR1 SGHKS, CDR2 YYEKEE (reference sequence). This CDR3 reads CASSSQGNTEAFF. As DNA, the CDR3 is TGTGCCAGCAGTTCACAGGGAAACACTGAAGCTTTCTTT.

CDR3 DNA: TGTGCCAGCTATCGACCAGGGAACACTGAAGCTTTCTTT. Its translation is CASYRPGNTEAFF. The rearrangement links TRBV7-9 to TRBJ1-1; D gene uncertain. CDR3 length equals 13 residues. V lost 8 bases, J lost 1 base, and 11 bases lay in between. The germline V gene encodes CDR1 SEHNR and CDR2 FQNEAQ (reference sequence).

The gene calls are TRBV19 and TRBJ1-2; D is undetermined. The CDR3 contains 14 residues. CDR1 and CDR2 (germline): LNHDA, SQIVND (reference sequence). V lost 8 bases to trimming and J lost 4 bases, with 17 bases between them. The CDR3 nucleotides are TGTGCCAGTGGACTGATGGGAGACGGCTATGGCTACACCTTC. As protein: CASGLMGDGYGYTF.

This clone was counted between two and nine times. The chain employs TRBV30 and TRBJ2-1; tentatively, D is TRBD1 (5 bases). Germline loops: CDR1 GTSNPN, CDR2 SVGIG (reference sequence). CDR3 length: 15 residues. V lost 3 bases and J lost 6, with 18 bases in between. The CDR3 DNA is TGTGCCTGGAGGGGCGCCAGGGATAGGGGCAATGAGCAGTTCTTC. Its translation is CAWRGARDRGNEQFF.

This chain uses TRBV5-4 with TRBJ2-5; 7 positions match TRBD2. Trimming took 4 bases from V and 4 from J; bases not matched to a gene: 7. This CDR3 spans 14 amino acids. From germline, CDR1 is SGHNT and CDR2 YYREEE (reference sequence). This CDR3 is CASSSGARGETQYF. CDR3 nucleotide sequence: TGTGCCAGCAGCAGCGGGGCACGGGGAGAGACCCAGTACTTC.

V gene TRBV3-1 (or the pseudogene TRBV3-2) combines with J gene TRBJ2-1; D may be TRBD1 (6 bases). Deletions cut 3 bases from V and 9 bases from J, with 15 bases between. CDR1 and CDR2 (germline): LGHDT, YNNKEL (reference sequence). The CDR3 covers 14 residues. CDR3 in DNA: TGTGCCAGCAGCCACCGTCAAGCACAGGGTGAGCAGTTCTTC. It encodes CASSHRQAQGEQFF.

The J gene is TRBJ1-5, the V gene TRBV10-3, with a weak D call TRBD1 (5 bases). This CDR3 has 14 residues. Deletions cut 6 bases from V and 7 bases from J, with 16 bases between. Germline V gene lookup returns CDR1 ENHRY and CDR2 SYGVKD. The CDR3 is CAISEVGGGQPQHF. The CDR3 DNA follows: TGTGCCATCAGCGAGGTCGGGGGGGGGCAGCCCCAGCATTTT.

The chain is built from TRBV9 and TRBJ2-3; the D call may be TRBD1 or TRBD2 (5 bases each). The length of the CDR3 is 14 residues. Germline CDR1 SGDLS, CDR2 YYNGEE. The V gene lost 1 base and the J gene lost 3 bases, with 9 bases spanning the gap. The CDR3 nucleotides are TGTGCCAGCAGCGTAACGGGGCTGACAGATACGCAGTATTTT. This translates into CASSVTGLTDTQYF.

The rearrangement links TRBV3-1 (or the pseudogene TRBV3-2) to TRBJ1-1; unclear D gene. This CDR3 spans 14 amino acids. Germline assignment: CDR1 LGHDT and CDR2 YNNKEL (reference sequence). Trimming removed 1 base from V and 2 bases from J, with 8 bases in between. CDR3 region: CASSQVIPNTEAFF. The CDR3 nucleotides are TGTGCCAGCAGCCAAGTTATCCCAAACACTGAAGCTTTCTTT.

Comment on this clone: At the DNA level, this CDR3 is encoded by other sequences in the same sample as well. The chain carries TRBV10-3 and TRBJ1-1; TRBD1 matches 11 bases. J gave up 4 bases and V 6 bases, and 1 base lay outside the gene matches. CDR1 and CDR2 from the germline V gene are ENHRY and SYGVKD. The CDR3 spans 13 residues. CDR3 loop: CAISGTGGTEAFF. The DNA of the CDR3 is TGTGCCATCAGCGGGACAGGGGGCACTGAAGCTTTCTTT.

The chain combines TRBV27 with TRBJ2-7; D remains unclear. The V and J ends lost 0 bases and 0 bases respectively, with 9 bases between them. The CDR3 is made up of 15 amino acids. Germline lookup yields CDR1 MNHEY and CDR2 SMNVEV (reference sequence). Written as DNA, the CDR3 is TGTGCCAGCAGTTTATCCACCGCTAGCTCCTACGAGCAGTACTTC. The encoded protein is CASSLSTASSYEQYF.

The chain is built from TRBV5-1 and TRBJ1-3; D unclear. Germline CDR1 and CDR2: SGHRS and YFSETQ. The CDR3 sequence is 14 residues long. V was clipped by 4 bases and J by 0 bases, with 8 bases between them. The CDR3 DNA is TGCGCCAGCAGCAATGACGGCTCTGGAAACACCATATATTTT. It translates to CASSNDGSGNTIYF. The variable domain in full, with the rest retrieved from reference TRBV5-1 and TRBJ1-3, is KAGVTQTPRYLIKTRGQQVTLSCSPISGHRSVSWYQQTPGQGLQFLFEYFSETQRNKGNFPGRFSGRQFSNSRSEMNVSTLELGDSALYLCASSNDGSGNTIYFGEGSWLTVV.

This clone occurred once. The V and J genes are TRBV4-3 and TRBJ2-1; 13 bases match TRBD2. Germline-derived CDR1 and CDR2 are LGHNA and YSLEER. Germline trimming cut 4 bases from V and 8 bases from J; bases unmatched to any gene: 14. The CDR3 extends over 18 amino acids. The CDR3 DNA sequence: TGCGCCAGCAGCCGCACAAGGGTAACTAGCGGGGGGGCTGATGAGCAGTTCTTC. It translates to CASSRTRVTSGGADEQFF.